The 17 T cell receptor beta chains in this list originate from one sample, sequenced in a study of cytotoxic CD8 clonotypes in ibrutinib-treated CLL. The repertoire was sequenced with immunoSEQ multiplex PCR; TCRdb's copy has only in-frame clones and lacks some. The sample holds around 19,000 clones, around two thirds seen once. The source was PBMCs, collected after 12 months of ibrutinib treatment. All receptors come from a human donor with chronic lymphocytic leukemia.

This chain links TRBV19 with TRBJ1-2, with a tentative D call TRBD1 (6 bases). V was shortened by 7 bases and J by 3 bases, with 15 bases between the two germline ends. CDR3 length equals 14 residues. In germline, CDR1 is LNHDA, CDR2 SQIVND (reference sequence). In DNA, the CDR3 is TGTGCCAGTACCAGAGGGGGGGTTGACTATGGCTACACCTTC. Protein sequence: CASTRGGVDYGYTF.

The table lists this clone with a few counts. V gene TRBV6-1 combines with J gene TRBJ2-3; 7 bases map to TRBD2. V lost 6 bases, J lost 4 bases, and 16 bases stayed unmatched. This CDR3 spans 17 amino acids. The germline CDR1 and CDR2 sequences are MNHNS and SASEGT. The CDR3 region is CASSELAGVFGPDTQYF. CDR3 bases: TGTGCCAGCAGCGAACTCGCGGGAGTTTTCGGGCCAGATACGCAGTATTTT.

The chain has TRBV11-2 and TRBJ2-1, with a weak D call TRBD1 (6 bases). This CDR3 spans 17 amino acids. The germline V gene encodes CDR1 SGHAT and CDR2 FQNNGV. V was cut by 1 base and J by 5 bases, with 18 bases left in between. CDR3 DNA sequence: TGTGCCAGCAGCTTAGTGGGTCGGGCAGGGGCTAACAATGAGCAGTTCTTC. Translated: CASSLVGRAGANNEQFF.

This clone has just a few counts. The V gene is TRBV11-2, the J gene TRBJ1-2; no reliable D call. Trimming pared 1 base from V and 5 bases from J, leaving 11 bases between. Germline CDR1 and CDR2: SGHAT and FQNNGV. The CDR3 runs 14 residues. Here the CDR3 DNA reads TGTGCCAGCAGCTTAGCGGCGGCCGAATATGGCTACACCTTC. Translating it yields CASSLAAAEYGYTF.

The sample holds one count of this clone. The V and J genes are TRBV5-1 and TRBJ2-1, with 7 bases fitting TRBD2. J was trimmed by 1 base and V by 5 bases; bases with no gene match: 6. Germline CDR1 is SGHRS and CDR2 is YFSETQ. The CDR3 length is 15 residues. The CDR3 here is CASRSERGSYNEQFF. CDR3 DNA: TGCGCCAGCAGGAGCGAGCGGGGATCCTACAATGAGCAGTTCTTC.

CDR3 sequence (DNA): TGTGCCAGCAGCAGGGACAGGGAACTTGCTAATGAAAAACTGTTTTTT. Amino acids: CASSRDRELANEKLFF. The chain uses TRBV5-4 and TRBJ1-4; TRBD1 matches at 9 bases. The CDR3 has 16 residues. The germline V gene encodes CDR1 SGHNT and CDR2 YYREEE (reference sequence). The trim removed 4 bases at V and 3 bases at J, leaving 7 bases unmatched.

This clone has more than one count but fewer than ten. The chain has TRBV5-1 and TRBJ2-2, with a possible D match to TRBD2 (6 bases). The V and J ends lost 0 bases and 0 bases respectively, with 15 bases between them. Germline values: CDR1 SGHRS, CDR2 YFSETQ. CDR3 length: 18 amino acids. CDR3 sequence (DNA): TGCGCCAGCAGCTTGGAGGGAGGCGGCAGCGCGAACACCGGGGAGCTGTTTTTT. Its translation: CASSLEGGGSANTGELFF.

The chain recombines TRBV27 with TRBJ2-7; D call uncertain. V was trimmed by 11 bases and J by 6 bases, leaving 20 bases between them. Germline CDR1 reads MNHEY; CDR2 reads SMNVEV (reference sequence). This CDR3 contains 13 residues. The CDR3 sequence: CAALSGALIEQYF. DNA of the CDR3: TGTGCCGCACTCTCGGGCGCACTGATCGAGCAGTACTTC.

This chain uses TRBV7-9 with TRBJ2-1, with D possibly matching TRBD1 (5 bases). Germline loops: CDR1 SEHNR, CDR2 FQNEAQ (reference sequence). There are 19 residues in the CDR3. The germline V and J ends were trimmed by 1 base and 4 bases, with 23 bases remaining between them. Here the CDR3 reads CASSLVLAGHSNIYNEQFF. CDR3 sequence (DNA): TGTGCCAGCAGCTTAGTTTTGGCAGGACATTCAAATATTTACAATGAGCAGTTCTTC.

This rearrangement joins TRBV19 to TRBJ1-2; 9 positions match TRBD1. This CDR3 contains 16 residues. V dropped 6 bases and J dropped 8; count of bases not matched to a gene: 16. CDR1 is LNHDA, CDR2 SQIVND, per germline (reference sequence). The CDR3 nucleotides read TGTGCCAGTAGCCCGACAGGGGGAAGATCCGTAAGCGGCTACACCTTC. It specifies CASSPTGGRSVSGYTF.

The rearrangement links TRBV10-1 to TRBJ2-2, with D perhaps given as TRBD1 or TRBD2 (5 bases each). CDR1 and CDR2 (germline): WNHNN, SYGVQD (reference sequence). The V gene lost 0 bases and the J gene lost 4 bases, with 18 bases spanning the gap. CDR3 size: 18 residues. For the CDR3, the DNA is TGCGCCAGCAGTGAGTCGACTCGGCGGCAGGGAGTCACCGGGGAGCTGTTTTTT. This encodes CASSESTRRQGVTGELFF.

V and J are TRBV5-1 and TRBJ2-7; D is perhaps TRBD1 or TRBD2 (5 bases each). V lost 4 bases to trimming and J lost 1 base, with 9 bases between them. CDR1 and CDR2 (germline): SGHRS, YFSETQ. CDR3 length equals 13 residues. In DNA form, the CDR3 reads TGCGCCAGCAGCGGGGACGGATCCTACGAGCAGTACTTC. Protein: CASSGDGSYEQYF.

This clone was recorded a few times. V usage is TRBV18 and J usage is TRBJ2-2; 9 bases match TRBD2. CDR1 and CDR2 (germline): KGHSH, LQKENI. The CDR3 contains 17 residues. V lost 3 bases to trimming and J lost 6 bases; unmatched junction nucleotides: 11. CDR3 residues: CASSPLSGTSLSGELFF. The CDR3 bases are TGTGCCAGCTCACCCCTTTCCGGGACTAGCCTCTCCGGGGAGCTGTTTTTT.

A single count supports this clone. This chain links TRBV15 with TRBJ1-4, with D hard to call. The CDR3 extends over 15 amino acids. V lost 1 base and J lost 6, with 12 bases in between. Germline CDR1 LNHNV, CDR2 YYDKDF (reference sequence). CDR3 coding DNA: TGTGCCACCAGCAGAGTGCAGGATGGGTATGAAAAACTGTTTTTT. Translated: CATSRVQDGYEKLFF.

This chain links TRBV2 with TRBJ2-7; tentatively, D is TRBD2 (5 bases). Germline V gives CDR1 SNHLY, CDR2 FYNNEI. The CDR3 length is 11 residues. Trimming pared 8 bases from V and 3 bases from J, leaving 8 bases between. The CDR3, as DNA: TGTGCCAGCCTAGCAGACTACGAGCAGTACTTC. Translated, it gives CASLADYEQYF.

V and J are TRBV11-3 and TRBJ2-1, with 9 bases aligning to TRBD1. The V segment lost 4 bases and the J segment 12 bases; nucleotides outside the gene matches: 10. The CDR3 runs to 14 residues. Per germline, CDR1 SGHNT and CDR2 YENEEA. CDR3 in amino acids: CASSSGQGPGVQFF. The CDR3 nucleotides are TGTGCCAGCAGCTCTGGACAGGGGCCAGGGGTGCAGTTCTTC.

The chain's CDR3 is CASSTPGGGYEQYF. The DNA for the CDR3 is TGTGCCAGCAGTACCCCCGGCGGGGGGTACGAGCAGTACTTC. The chain has TRBV28 and TRBJ2-7; 8 bases agree with TRBD2. Germline lookup yields CDR1 MDHEN and CDR2 SYDVKM. Losses at the gene ends were 5 bases for V and 4 bases for J; bases not matched to a gene: 7. The CDR3 is made up of 14 amino acids.